The clone carrying this TCR beta chain was seen repeatedly, ten times or more. Its antigen is currently unknown. The data originate from a study of T cell repertoires in cytomegalovirus infection. Germline CDR1 is SEHNR and CDR2 is FQNEAQ (reference sequence). V shed 3 bases and J shed 1 base, with 9 bases lying between them. This CDR3 contains 14 residues. Study results and caveats: Summed public TCR beta family frequency identified CMV carriers bearing the relevant HLA.

Each CDR3 protein is one row after TCRdb ran MiXCR on the reads. The sample lists 830,000 or so distinct CDR3 sequences, 30% to 35% occurring once. The source is a human donor in good health (CMV status not recorded). Some clones in this sample may be carry-over from other donors' samples. The rearrangement uses TRBV7-9 and TRBJ1-1; a possible D gene is TRBD1 (6 bases). The sample in question was cultured CD8+ T cells from PBMCs, obtained from culture after CMV antigen stimulation. CDR3 DNA sequence: TGTGCCAGCAGCTTCACGGGGGCGAACACTGAAGCTTTCTTT. Protein sequence: CASSFTGANTEAFF.